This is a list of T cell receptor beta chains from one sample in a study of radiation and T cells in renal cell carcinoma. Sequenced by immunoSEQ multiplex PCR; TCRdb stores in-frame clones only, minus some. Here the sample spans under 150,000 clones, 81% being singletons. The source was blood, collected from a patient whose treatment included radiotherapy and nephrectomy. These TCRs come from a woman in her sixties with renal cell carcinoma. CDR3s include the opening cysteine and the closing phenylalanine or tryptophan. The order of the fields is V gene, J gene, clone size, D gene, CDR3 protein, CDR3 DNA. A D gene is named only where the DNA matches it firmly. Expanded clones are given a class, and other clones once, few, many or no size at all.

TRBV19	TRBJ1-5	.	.	CASSREFNQPQHF	TGTGCCAGTAGTAGGGAATTCAATCAGCCCCAGCATTTT
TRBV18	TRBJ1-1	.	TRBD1	CASSPEGGAYTEAFF	TGTGCCAGCTCACCGGAAGGGGGCGCGTACACTGAAGCTTTCTTT
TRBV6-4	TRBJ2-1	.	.	CASSDSPPGDKQFF	TGTGCCAGCAGTGACTCCCCTCCCGGGGACAAGCAGTTCTTC
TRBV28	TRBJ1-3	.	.	CASKIQGPGNTIYF	TGTGCCAGTAAAATCCAGGGACCTGGAAACACCATATATTTT
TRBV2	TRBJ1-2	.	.	CASREGRVNYGYTF	TGTGCCAGCAGGGAGGGCAGGGTGAACTATGGCTACACCTTC
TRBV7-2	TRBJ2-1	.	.	CASTSEGFSYNEQFF	TGTGCCAGCACCTCCGAGGGGTTCTCCTACAATGAGCAGTTCTTC
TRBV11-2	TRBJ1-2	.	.	CASSLDPAAVYGYTF	TGTGCCAGCAGCTTAGATCCCGCGGCAGTCTATGGCTACACCTTC
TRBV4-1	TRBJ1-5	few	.	CASSQVVYGNQPQHF	TGCGCCAGCAGCCAAGTGGTTTACGGCAATCAGCCCCAGCATTTT
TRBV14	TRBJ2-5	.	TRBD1	CASSRDRIETQYF	TGTGCCAGCAGCCGGGACAGGATAGAGACCCAGTACTTC
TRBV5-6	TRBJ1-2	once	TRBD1	CASSWDRDSYGYTF	TGTGCCAGCAGCTGGGATAGGGACAGCTATGGCTACACCTTC
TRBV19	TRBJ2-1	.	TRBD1	CASTTPGTGLRDEQFF	TGTGCCAGTACTACCCCCGGGACAGGGCTCCGTGATGAGCAGTTCTTC
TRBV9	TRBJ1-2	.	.	CASSPSIGGYTF	TGTGCCAGCAGTCCCTCCATCGGGGGCTACACCTTC
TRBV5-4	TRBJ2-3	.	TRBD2	CASSGTSGGSDTQYF	TGTGCCAGCAGCGGGACTAGCGGGGGATCAGATACGCAGTATTTT
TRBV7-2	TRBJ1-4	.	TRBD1	CASSLDGQGATNEKLFF	TGTGCCAGCAGCTTAGATGGCCAGGGGGCAACTAATGAAAAACTGTTTTTT
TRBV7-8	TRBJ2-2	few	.	CASSLPRRLSPTGELFF	TGTGCCAGCAGCTTACCCCGTAGACTAAGTCCCACCGGGGAGCTGTTTTTT
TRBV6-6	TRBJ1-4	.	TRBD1	CAAGQGALGEKLFF	TGTGCCGCGGGGCAGGGGGCGTTGGGGGAAAAACTGTTTTTT
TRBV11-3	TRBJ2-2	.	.	CASSLRLGVTGELFF	TGTGCCAGCAGCCTTCGTCTTGGAGTCACCGGGGAGCTGTTTTTT
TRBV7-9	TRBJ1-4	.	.	CASSLQSQGLNEKLFF	TGTGCCAGCAGCTTACAAAGTCAGGGTTTAAATGAAAAACTGTTTTTT
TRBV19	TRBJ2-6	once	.	CASSIGGGANVLTF	TGTGCCAGTAGTATAGGGGGTGGGGCCAACGTCCTGACTTTC
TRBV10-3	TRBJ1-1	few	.	CAISPDGRNTEAFF	TGTGCCATCAGCCCGGATGGACGGAACACTGAAGCTTTCTTT
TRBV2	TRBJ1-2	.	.	CASSEYNPGSNYGYTF	TGTGCCAGCAGTGAATATAATCCGGGGTCTAACTATGGCTACACCTTC
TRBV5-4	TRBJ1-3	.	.	CASSFGIFSGNTIYF	TGTGCCAGCAGCTTCGGGATCTTCTCTGGAAACACCATATATTTT
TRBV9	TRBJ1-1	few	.	CASSVEGGFVNTEAFF	TGTGCCAGCAGCGTAGAGGGGGGGTTCGTGAACACTGAAGCTTTCTTT
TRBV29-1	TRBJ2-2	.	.	CSFRPNTGELFF	TGCAGCTTCCGGCCGAACACCGGGGAGCTGTTTTTT
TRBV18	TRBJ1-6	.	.	CASSPEWENSPLHF	TGTGCCAGCTCACCTGAATGGGAGAATTCACCCCTCCACTTT
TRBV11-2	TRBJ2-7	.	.	CASSEVRAGEQYF	TGTGCCAGCAGTGAGGTCAGGGCCGGGGAGCAGTACTTC
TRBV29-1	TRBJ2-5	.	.	CSVGEETQYF	TGCAGCGTTGGGGAAGAGACCCAGTACTTC
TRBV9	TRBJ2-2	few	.	CASSAFPRPTNTGELFF	TGTGCCAGCAGCGCCTTTCCCCGGCCAACGAACACCGGGGAGCTGTTTTTT
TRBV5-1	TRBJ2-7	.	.	CASSLDWQEPFYEQYF	TGCGCCAGCAGCTTGGACTGGCAAGAACCCTTCTACGAGCAGTACTTC
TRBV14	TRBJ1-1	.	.	CASSQDPTGNTEAFF	TGTGCCAGCAGCCAAGACCCTACCGGGAACACTGAAGCTTTCTTT
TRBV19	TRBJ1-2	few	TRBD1	CASSTPGTGHYGYTF	TGTGCCAGTAGTACCCCCGGGACAGGGCACTATGGCTACACCTTC
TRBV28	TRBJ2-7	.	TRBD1	CASSLHLGQGFDEQYF	TGTGCCAGCAGTTTACACTTAGGACAGGGGTTCGACGAGCAGTACTTC
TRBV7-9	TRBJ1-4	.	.	CASSLFEGDGLMEKLFF	TGTGCCAGCAGCTTATTCGAGGGAGACGGGCTAATGGAAAAACTGTTTTTT
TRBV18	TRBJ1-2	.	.	CASSPSDRGSYGYTF	TGTGCCAGCTCACCATCGGACAGAGGCTCCTATGGCTACACCTTC
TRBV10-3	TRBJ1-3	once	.	CAIRGWTAGNTIYF	TGTGCCATCAGGGGATGGACCGCTGGAAACACCATATATTTT
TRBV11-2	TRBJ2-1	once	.	CASSPTGAYNEQFF	TGTGCCAGCAGCCCGACGGGGGCCTACAATGAGCAGTTCTTC
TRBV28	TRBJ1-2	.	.	CASSPSNYGYTF	TGTGCCAGCAGTCCTTCTAACTATGGCTACACCTTC
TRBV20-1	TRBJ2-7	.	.	CSVGPAYEQYF	TGCAGTGTCGGCCCAGCCTACGAGCAGTACTTC
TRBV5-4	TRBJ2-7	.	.	CASSFKQGELGEQYF	TGTGCCAGCAGCTTTAAACAGGGAGAACTAGGCGAGCAGTACTTC
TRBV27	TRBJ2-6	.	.	CASSLRVAGANVLTF	TGTGCCAGCAGTCTTCGGGTAGCTGGGGCCAACGTCCTGACTTTC
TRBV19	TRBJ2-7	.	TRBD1	CASSTETGSPGYEQYF	TGTGCCAGTAGTACAGAGACAGGGTCACCGGGGTACGAGCAGTACTTC
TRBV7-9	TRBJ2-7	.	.	CASSLQGNEQYF	TGTGCCAGCAGCTTGCAGGGTAACGAGCAGTACTTC
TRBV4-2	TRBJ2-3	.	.	CASSQETGVVDTQYF	TGTGCCAGCAGCCAAGAAACGGGAGTGGTAGATACGCAGTATTTT
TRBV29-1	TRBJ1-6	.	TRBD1	CSARTGNYNSPLHF	TGCAGCGCCCGGACAGGAAACTATAATTCACCCCTCCACTTT
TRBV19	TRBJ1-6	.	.	CASSPFTGNNSPLHF	TGTGCCAGTAGCCCCTTTACAGGGAATAATTCACCCCTCCACTTT
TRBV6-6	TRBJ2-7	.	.	CASSYPSGSQYEQYF	TGTGCCAGCAGTTACCCCAGTGGGAGTCAATACGAGCAGTACTTC
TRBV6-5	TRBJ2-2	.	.	CARVRFGELFF	TGTGCCAGAGTAAGATTCGGGGAGCTGTTTTTT
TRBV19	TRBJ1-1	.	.	CASSMIGNTEAFF	TGTGCCAGTAGTATGATAGGGAACACTGAAGCTTTCTTT
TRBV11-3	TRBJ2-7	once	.	CASSPDSYEQYF	TGTGCCAGCAGCCCAGACAGCTACGAGCAGTACTTC
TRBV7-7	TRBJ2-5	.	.	CASSRDRYKETQYF	TGTGCTAGCAGCCGGGACCGTTATAAAGAGACCCAGTACTTC
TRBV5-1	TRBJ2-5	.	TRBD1	CASSARTGGETQYF	TGCGCCAGCAGCGCCCGGACAGGGGGGGAGACCCAGTACTTC
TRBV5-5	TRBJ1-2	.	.	CASSFQPGRRTYGYTF	TGTGCCAGCAGCTTTCAACCGGGACGAAGGACCTATGGCTACACCTTC
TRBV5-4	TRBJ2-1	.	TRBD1	CASSPGQGDLQFF	TGTGCCAGCAGCCCTGGACAGGGCGACCTACAGTTCTTC